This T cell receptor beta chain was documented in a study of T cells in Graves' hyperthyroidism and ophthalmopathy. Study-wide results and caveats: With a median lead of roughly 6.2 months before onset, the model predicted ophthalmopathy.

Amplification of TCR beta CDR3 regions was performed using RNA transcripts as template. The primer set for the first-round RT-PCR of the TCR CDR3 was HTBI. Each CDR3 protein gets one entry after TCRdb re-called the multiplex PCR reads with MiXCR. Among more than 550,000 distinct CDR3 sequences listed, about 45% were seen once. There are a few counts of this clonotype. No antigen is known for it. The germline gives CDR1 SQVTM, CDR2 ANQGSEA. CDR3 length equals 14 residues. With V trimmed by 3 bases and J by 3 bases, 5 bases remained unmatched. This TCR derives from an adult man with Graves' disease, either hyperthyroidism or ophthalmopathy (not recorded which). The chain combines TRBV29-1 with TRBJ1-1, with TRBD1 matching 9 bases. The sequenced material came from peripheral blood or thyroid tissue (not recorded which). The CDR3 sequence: CSVEPTGGHTEAFF. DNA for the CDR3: TGCAGCGTTGAGCCGACAGGGGGTCACACTGAAGCTTTCTTT. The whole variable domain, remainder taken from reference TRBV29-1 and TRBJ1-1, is SAVISQKPSRDICQRGTSLTIQCQVDSQVTMMFWYRQQPGQSLTLIATANQGSEATYESGFVIDKFPISRPNLTFSTLTVSNMSPEDSSIYLCSVEPTGGHTEAFFGQGTRLTVV.